The rows below give T cell receptor beta chains drawn from one sample of a study of vaccination and CD4 T cells after COVID-19. The antigens for these receptors are not known. TCRdb used MiXCR to reprocess the PCR reads, holding one entry per CDR3 protein. The sample consists of about 20,000 distinct CDR3 sequences, about half of them appearing once. Sequencing was done on a sample of CD4+ T cells from blood, cultured in vitro. The receptors come from a human donor who had recovered from COVID-19. CDR3s include the opening cysteine and the closing phenylalanine or tryptophan. The order of the fields is clone size, V gene, J gene, D gene, CDR3 protein, CDR3 DNA. A D gene is named only where the DNA matches it firmly. Not every row has a clone size; where given, it reads once, few, many or a size class.

.	TRBV20-1	TRBJ2-1	TRBD2	CSALGLGRNNEQFF	TGCAGTGCTCTCGGACTAGGACGGAACAATGAGCAGTTCTTC
few	TRBV27	TRBJ1-5	TRBD1	CASSHGTGGEQPQHF	TGTGCCAGCAGTCATGGGACAGGGGGCGAGCAGCCCCAGCATTTT
.	TRBV21-1	TRBJ2-5	.	CASSKASRTGQETQYF	TGTGCCAGCAGCAAAGCGAGTCGAACAGGTCAAGAGACCCAGTACTTC
.	TRBV2	TRBJ1-2	.	CASSVGRTALTHGYTF	TGTGCCAGCAGTGTGGGGAGGACAGCACTTACTCATGGCTACACCTTC
.	TRBV12-3/TRBV12-4	TRBJ1-2	TRBD1	CASSRTGELEGYTF	TGTGCCAGCAGTCGGACAGGGGAGCTAGAAGGCTACACCTTC
few	TRBV27	TRBJ1-6	TRBD1	CASSLSRDRGMGSISPLHF	TGTGCCAGCAGTTTATCGAGGGACAGGGGCATGGGTTCAATCTCACCCCTCCACTTT
.	TRBV20-1	TRBJ2-5	TRBD2	CSARLPSGDQETQYF	TGCAGTGCTAGATTGCCTAGCGGGGATCAAGAGACCCAGTACTTC
few	TRBV12-3/TRBV12-4	TRBJ1-5	TRBD1	CASSGGQGLSQPQHF	TGTGCCAGCAGTGGGGGACAGGGTTTGAGTCAGCCCCAGCATTTT
.	TRBV3-1	TRBJ1-4	.	CASSHSNEKLFF	TGTGCCAGCAGCCACAGTAATGAAAAACTGTTTTTT
few	TRBV11-2	TRBJ1-3	TRBD1	CASSHGRGRNTIYF	TGTGCCAGCAGCCACGGCAGGGGGAGAAACACCATATATTTT
.	TRBV7-2	TRBJ1-2	TRBD1	CASSSGTGSGGYTF	TGTGCCAGCAGCTCCGGGACAGGGTCGGGCGGCTACACCTTC
.	TRBV7-8	TRBJ2-2	TRBD2	CASSLTSGPNTGELFF	TGTGCCAGCAGCCTCACTAGCGGACCGAACACCGGGGAGCTGTTTTTT
.	TRBV6-1	TRBJ2-5	.	CAHLKGETQYF	TGTGCCCATCTTAAGGGAGAGACCCAGTACTTC
few	TRBV6-2/TRBV6-3	TRBJ2-7	.	CASRDLRGTYEQYF	TGTGCCAGCAGGGACTTAAGGGGTACCTACGAGCAGTACTTC
few	TRBV28	TRBJ1-2	.	CASSLPIPGTRGYTF	TGTGCCAGCAGTTTACCTATACCAGGGACTCGGGGCTACACCTTC
.	TRBV20-1	TRBJ1-5	.	CSARSDSNQPQHF	TGCAGTGCTAGATCTGACAGCAATCAGCCCCAGCATTTT
.	TRBV6-5	TRBJ2-2	.	CASSYSRQNTGELFF	TGTGCCAGCAGTTACTCGAGACAGAACACCGGGGAGCTGTTTTTT